A selection of T cell receptor beta chains follows, all from one sample in a study of T cells in Graves' hyperthyroidism and ophthalmopathy. TCRdb itself ran the multiplex PCR reads through MiXCR, one entry per CDR3 protein. The sample records a few hundred thousand distinct CDR3 sequences, more than 15% being singletons. The sample comprised blood. Receptor source: a middle-aged woman with Graves' ophthalmopathy. The CDR3 runs from the conserved cysteine through the conserved F or W. The order of the fields is V gene, clone size, D gene, J gene, CDR3 DNA, CDR3 protein. A D gene is named only where the DNA matches it firmly. The size field is filled for only some rows; it gives once, few, many or a size class.

>TRBV6-1|.|.|TRBJ1-3
TGTGCCAGCAGTGAACCAGGGCAGGCTGGAAACACCATATATTTT
CASSEPGQAGNTIYF
>TRBV10-3|.|TRBD1|TRBJ1-2
TGTGCCATCAGTGACAGGGACAGGGGGTCCTATGGCTACACCTTC
CAISDRDRGSYGYTF
>TRBV7-9|many|.|TRBJ1-1
TGTGCCAGCACCCATATCACCGGGACCGCGAACACTGAAGCTTTCTTT
CASTHITGTANTEAFF
>TRBV7-8|many|.|TRBJ2-7
TGTGCCAGCAGCTTAGGGGAACAGTACGAGCAGTACTTC
CASSLGEQYEQYF
>TRBV5-5|many|TRBD2|TRBJ2-3
TGTGCCAGCAGCTTGGGAAATAGCGGGGAGACAGATACGCAGTATTTT
CASSLGNSGETDTQYF
>TRBV2|many|.|TRBJ2-5
TGTGCCAGCAGGACCCGACAAATCGTAGAGACCCAGTACTTC
CASRTRQIVETQYF
>TRBV10-1|few|.|TRBJ1-2
TGCGCCAGCAGCGAGGGCCGTGACAGTCGACTTCACTATGGCTACACCTTC
CASSEGRDSRLHYGYTF
>TRBV4-1|few|.|TRBJ2-5
TGCGCCAGCAGCCAAGATCGAGGTATCCAAGAGACCCAGTACTTC
CASSQDRGIQETQYF
>TRBV6-2/TRBV6-3|.|TRBD2|TRBJ2-7
TGTGCCAGCAGACTAGCGGGAGTTTGGTACGAGCAGTACTTC
CASRLAGVWYEQYF
>TRBV12-3/TRBV12-4|many|TRBD2|TRBJ2-1
TGTGCCAGCAGTTACAGGACTAGCGGGACCTACAATGAGCAGTTCTTC
CASSYRTSGTYNEQFF
>TRBV7-2|few|TRBD2|TRBJ2-1
TGTGCCAGCAGCTTAGTGAGCGGGGGGGCTGAGCAGTTCTTC
CASSLVSGGAEQFF
>TRBV7-8|few|TRBD1|TRBJ2-1
TGTGCCAGCAGCTCCATCAGGGGGCCCATGTGGAATGAGCAGTTCTTC
CASSSIRGPMWNEQFF
>TRBV5-1|many|TRBD2|TRBJ2-7
TGCGCCAGCAGCTTCGAGGTACAGCTAGCGGGATCCTACGAGCAGTACTTC
CASSFEVQLAGSYEQYF
>TRBV15|few|.|TRBJ2-1
TGTGCCACCAGCAGAGAAAGCGGACCAAGCAATGAGCAGTTCTTC
CATSRESGPSNEQFF
>TRBV10-3|few|.|TRBJ1-5
TGTGCCATCAGTGAGTCGGGGGGATCGGGTCAGCCCCAGCATTTT
CAISESGGSGQPQHF
>TRBV4-2|few|.|TRBJ2-3
TGTGCCAGCAGCTCGGGGGAGAGCACAGATACGCAGTATTTT
CASSSGESTDTQYF